This TCR beta chain appears in the sequencing data of a study of cytomegalovirus exposure and HLA in healthy donors. Looking at the study overall: The early release's HLA-typed donors yielded 78 million or so unique TCRs.

The PCR was carried out with 60 Vbeta primers and 13 Jbeta primers. Measured with immunoSEQ multiplex PCR; TCRdb has only the in-frame clones, and not every one. The sample lists 50,000 or so clones; 72% were seen once. Comments on this clone: The antigen is undetermined.

Whole-study findings and limits: Reportedly, cytomegalovirus status was diagnosed with high sensitivity and specificity. The study recorded 150 to 200 TCR beta chains that were cytomegalovirus-associated.

The CDR3 totals 13 residues. The V and J ends lost 3 bases and 5 bases respectively, with 8 bases between them. Germline V gene sequence: CDR1 MDHEN, CDR2 SYDVKM. This clonotype originated in a man aged 30 to 45 in good health and CMV-seronegative. The chain recombines TRBV28 with TRBJ2-1; D remains unclear. The sequenced sample was PBMCs. CDR3 loop: CASSLPVNNEQFF. DNA for the CDR3: TGTGCCAGCAGTTTGCCGGTCAACAATGAGCAGTTCTTC.